This is a list of T cell receptor beta chains from one sample in a study of shared clonotypes between healthy human individuals. Clones were read by immunoSEQ multiplex PCR, and TCRdb kept only the in-frame ones, dropping some. The data show more than 2 million clones, with around 93% seen just once and approximately 1.6% held by the top ten. The specimen sequenced was naive CD8+ T cells from PBMCs. All receptors come from a young man in good health. Some clones in this sample may be carry-over from other donors' samples. Each CDR3 is given with its conserved first and last residue. Fields, in order: V gene, clone size, J gene, CDR3 protein. Size is omitted from some rows. Given values are once, few, many or a class for expanded clones.

v_call: TRBV5-6
clone_size: .
j_call: TRBJ2-5
cdr3_aa: CASSALGDSSKETQYF

v_call: TRBV4-1
clone_size: .
j_call: TRBJ2-1
cdr3_aa: CASSQVHGIDEQFF

v_call: TRBV6-6
clone_size: .
j_call: TRBJ1-1
cdr3_aa: CASTNTEGPNTEAFF

v_call: TRBV2
clone_size: .
j_call: TRBJ1-1
cdr3_aa: CASSEYGRYTEAFF

v_call: TRBV6-6
clone_size: .
j_call: TRBJ2-1
cdr3_aa: CASSYALAGGRHEQFF

v_call: TRBV11-2
clone_size: .
j_call: TRBJ2-7
cdr3_aa: CASSLAAGDEQYF

v_call: TRBV9
clone_size: .
j_call: TRBJ2-6
cdr3_aa: CASSVGRGRSGANVLTF

v_call: TRBV27
clone_size: once
j_call: TRBJ2-3
cdr3_aa: CASSKQLYRDLSTDTQYF

v_call: TRBV10-3
clone_size: .
j_call: TRBJ1-1
cdr3_aa: CAISEDSGTYAEAFF

v_call: TRBV7-9
clone_size: .
j_call: TRBJ1-2
cdr3_aa: CASSLAPGRRYGYTF

v_call: TRBV6-5
clone_size: .
j_call: TRBJ2-7
cdr3_aa: CASGIQYNSYEQYF

v_call: TRBV5-6
clone_size: .
j_call: .
cdr3_aa: CASSLENGEQYF

v_call: TRBV4-2
clone_size: .
j_call: TRBJ1-1
cdr3_aa: CASRGRNTEAFF

v_call: TRBV7-9
clone_size: .
j_call: TRBJ2-7
cdr3_aa: CASSGRKKGLAYEQYF

v_call: TRBV28
clone_size: once
j_call: TRBJ1-4
cdr3_aa: CASSLGQLNEKLFF

v_call: TRBV6-5
clone_size: once
j_call: TRBJ2-6
cdr3_aa: CASSYFGLSGANVLTF

v_call: TRBV7-6
clone_size: .
j_call: TRBJ2-1
cdr3_aa: CASSLLAGVMDEQFF

v_call: TRBV10-3
clone_size: .
j_call: TRBJ2-1
cdr3_aa: CAISDVSSGSRDEQFF

v_call: TRBV5-1
clone_size: .
j_call: TRBJ2-2
cdr3_aa: CASSFTGTSGVPNTGELFF

v_call: TRBV7-8
clone_size: .
j_call: TRBJ2-7
cdr3_aa: CASKFRDAGYEQYF

v_call: TRBV30
clone_size: .
j_call: TRBJ2-1
cdr3_aa: CAWSLPRSGYEDEQFF

v_call: TRBV7-8
clone_size: .
j_call: TRBJ2-1
cdr3_aa: CASSFRTSGTEFSYNEQFF

v_call: TRBV21-1
clone_size: .
j_call: TRBJ1-5
cdr3_aa: CANLPPLRGASETNQPQHF

v_call: TRBV7-3
clone_size: .
j_call: TRBJ1-1
cdr3_aa: CASSSLGGTGTEAFF

v_call: TRBV5-4
clone_size: .
j_call: TRBJ2-7
cdr3_aa: CASSWGQGGYEQYF

v_call: TRBV27
clone_size: .
j_call: TRBJ1-4
cdr3_aa: CASSLSRDRVEKLFF

v_call: TRBV6-1
clone_size: .
j_call: TRBJ1-5
cdr3_aa: CASSPLRDSNQPQHF

v_call: TRBV27
clone_size: .
j_call: TRBJ2-1
cdr3_aa: CASRIAAGGMNEQFF

v_call: TRBV27
clone_size: .
j_call: TRBJ2-1
cdr3_aa: CASSPRDSNEQFF

v_call: TRBV30
clone_size: .
j_call: TRBJ2-3
cdr3_aa: CAWSSIAGRTDTQYF

v_call: TRBV2
clone_size: .
j_call: TRBJ2-7
cdr3_aa: CASSESVYEQYF

v_call: TRBV13
clone_size: .
j_call: TRBJ2-6
cdr3_aa: CASSLRSSGANVLTF

v_call: TRBV25-1
clone_size: .
j_call: TRBJ2-3
cdr3_aa: CARIGTGPDTQYF

v_call: TRBV7-9
clone_size: .
j_call: TRBJ2-2
cdr3_aa: CASSSPTGANTGELFF

v_call: TRBV6-5
clone_size: many
j_call: TRBJ2-7
cdr3_aa: CASIGQSYEQYF

v_call: TRBV11-3
clone_size: .
j_call: TRBJ2-1
cdr3_aa: CASSTLDSSYNEQFF

v_call: TRBV27
clone_size: once
j_call: TRBJ1-2
cdr3_aa: CASTNRGGGHYGYTF

v_call: TRBV6-5
clone_size: .
j_call: TRBJ2-3
cdr3_aa: CASSLLRTDTQYF

v_call: TRBV18
clone_size: .
j_call: TRBJ2-2
cdr3_aa: CASSPGRTGNTGELFF

v_call: TRBV28
clone_size: .
j_call: TRBJ2-7
cdr3_aa: CASSLAGGSYEQYF

v_call: TRBV10-2
clone_size: few
j_call: TRBJ1-1
cdr3_aa: CASSVARVNTEAFF

v_call: TRBV25-1
clone_size: .
j_call: TRBJ2-5
cdr3_aa: CASAPNVKETQYF

v_call: TRBV19
clone_size: once
j_call: TRBJ1-5
cdr3_aa: CASSPWRTDSNQPQHF

v_call: TRBV27
clone_size: few
j_call: TRBJ1-1
cdr3_aa: CASRTRTAEAFF

v_call: TRBV28
clone_size: .
j_call: TRBJ2-7
cdr3_aa: CASSLPGTSGGRYEQYF

v_call: TRBV2
clone_size: .
j_call: TRBJ1-5
cdr3_aa: CASSGGEGYSNQPQHF

v_call: TRBV6-5
clone_size: .
j_call: TRBJ1-2
cdr3_aa: CASSYTQGGHYGYTF

v_call: TRBV4-3
clone_size: .
j_call: TRBJ2-2
cdr3_aa: CASSRDRIPGELFF

v_call: TRBV7-3
clone_size: .
j_call: TRBJ2-3
cdr3_aa: CASSPGPLAALADTQYF

v_call: TRBV27
clone_size: .
j_call: TRBJ2-3
cdr3_aa: CASSTREVAGSRFADTQYF

v_call: TRBV10-3
clone_size: .
j_call: TRBJ2-6
cdr3_aa: CAISESSSGANVLTF